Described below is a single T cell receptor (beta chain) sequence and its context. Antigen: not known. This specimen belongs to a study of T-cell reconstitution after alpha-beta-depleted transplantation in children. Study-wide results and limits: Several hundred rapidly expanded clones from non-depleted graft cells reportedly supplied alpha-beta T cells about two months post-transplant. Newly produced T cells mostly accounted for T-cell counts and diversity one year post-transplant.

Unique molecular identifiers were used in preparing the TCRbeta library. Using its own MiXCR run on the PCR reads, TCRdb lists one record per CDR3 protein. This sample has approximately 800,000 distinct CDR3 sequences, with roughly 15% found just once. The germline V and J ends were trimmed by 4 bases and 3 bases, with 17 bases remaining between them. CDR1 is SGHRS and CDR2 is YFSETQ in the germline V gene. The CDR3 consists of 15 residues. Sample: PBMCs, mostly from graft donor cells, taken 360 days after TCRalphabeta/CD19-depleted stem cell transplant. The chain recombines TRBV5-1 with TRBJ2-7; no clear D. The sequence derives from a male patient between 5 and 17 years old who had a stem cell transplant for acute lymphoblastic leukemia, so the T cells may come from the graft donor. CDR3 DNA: TGCGCCAGCAGCCCTGTAGCTGATCCTAGCTACGAGCAGTACTTC. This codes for CASSPVADPSYEQYF.